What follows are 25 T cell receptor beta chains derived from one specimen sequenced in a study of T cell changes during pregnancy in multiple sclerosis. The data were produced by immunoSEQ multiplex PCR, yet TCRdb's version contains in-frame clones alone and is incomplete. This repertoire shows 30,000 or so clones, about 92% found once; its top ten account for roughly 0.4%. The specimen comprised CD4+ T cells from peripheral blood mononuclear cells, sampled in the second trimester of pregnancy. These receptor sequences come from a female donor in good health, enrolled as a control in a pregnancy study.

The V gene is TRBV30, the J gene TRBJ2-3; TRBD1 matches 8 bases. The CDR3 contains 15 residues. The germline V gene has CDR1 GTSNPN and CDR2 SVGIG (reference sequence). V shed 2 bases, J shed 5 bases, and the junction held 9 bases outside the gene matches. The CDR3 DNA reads TGTGCCTGGAGTTTCAGGGGGCGCGATAGAGATACGCAGTATTTT. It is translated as CAWSFRGRDRDTQYF.

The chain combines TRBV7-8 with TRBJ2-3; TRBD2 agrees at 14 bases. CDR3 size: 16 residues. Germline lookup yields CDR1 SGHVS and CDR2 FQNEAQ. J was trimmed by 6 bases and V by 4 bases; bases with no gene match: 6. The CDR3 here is CASSWWTSGRMDTQYF. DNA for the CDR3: TGTGCCAGCAGCTGGTGGACTAGCGGGAGGATGGATACGCAGTATTTT.

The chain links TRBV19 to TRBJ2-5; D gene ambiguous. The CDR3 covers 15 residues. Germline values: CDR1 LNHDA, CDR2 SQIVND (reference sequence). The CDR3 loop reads CVTQLTHGPQETQYF. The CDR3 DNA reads TGTGTCACACAACTGACACATGGGCCCCAAGAGACCCAGTACTTC.

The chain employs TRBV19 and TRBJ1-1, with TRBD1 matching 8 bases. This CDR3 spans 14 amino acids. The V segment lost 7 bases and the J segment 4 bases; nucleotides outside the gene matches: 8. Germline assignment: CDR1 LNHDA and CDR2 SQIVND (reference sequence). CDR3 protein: CASIRDRTVTEAFF. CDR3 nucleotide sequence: TGTGCCAGTATAAGGGACAGGACTGTCACTGAAGCTTTCTTT.

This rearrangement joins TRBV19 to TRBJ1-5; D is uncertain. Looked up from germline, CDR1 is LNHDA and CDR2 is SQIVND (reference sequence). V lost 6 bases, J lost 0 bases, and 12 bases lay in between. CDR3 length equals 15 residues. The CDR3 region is CASRLEAASNQPQHF. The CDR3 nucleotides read TGTGCCAGTAGACTGGAGGCCGCTAGCAATCAGCCCCAGCATTTT.

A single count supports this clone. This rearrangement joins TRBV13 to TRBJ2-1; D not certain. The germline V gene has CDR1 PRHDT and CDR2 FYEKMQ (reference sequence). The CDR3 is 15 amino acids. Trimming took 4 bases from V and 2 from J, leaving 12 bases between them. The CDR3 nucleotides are TGTGCCAGCAGCTCCCCGACATTTGCCTACAATGAGCAGTTCTTC. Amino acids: CASSSPTFAYNEQFF.

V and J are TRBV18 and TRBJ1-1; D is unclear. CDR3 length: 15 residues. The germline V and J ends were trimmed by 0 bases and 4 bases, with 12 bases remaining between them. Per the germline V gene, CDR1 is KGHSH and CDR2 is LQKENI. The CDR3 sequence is CASSPPRALGTEAFF. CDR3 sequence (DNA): TGTGCCAGCTCACCACCGAGGGCCCTGGGCACTGAAGCTTTCTTT.

The CDR3 sequence is CASRGQGGGNIQYF. As DNA, the CDR3 is TGTGCCAGTAGGGGACAGGGAGGTGGAAACATTCAGTACTTC. The genes are TRBV19 and TRBJ2-4, with TRBD1 matching 9 bases. CDR1 is LNHDA, CDR2 SQIVND, per germline (reference sequence). The junction had 6 bases not matched to a gene; V was cut back by 6 bases and J by 6 bases. This CDR3 is built from 14 residues.

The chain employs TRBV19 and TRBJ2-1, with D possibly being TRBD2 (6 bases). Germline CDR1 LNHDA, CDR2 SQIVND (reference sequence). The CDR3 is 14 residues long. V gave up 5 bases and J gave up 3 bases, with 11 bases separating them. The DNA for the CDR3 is TGTGCCAGTAGTTGGTCGGGAGACTACAATGAGCAGTTCTTC. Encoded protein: CASSWSGDYNEQFF.

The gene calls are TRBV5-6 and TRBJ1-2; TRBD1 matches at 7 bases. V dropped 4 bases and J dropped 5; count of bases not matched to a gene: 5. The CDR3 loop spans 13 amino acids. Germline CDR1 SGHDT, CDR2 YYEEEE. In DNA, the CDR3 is TGTGCCAGCAGCCCCCGGGACAGTTATGGCTACACCTTC. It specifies CASSPRDSYGYTF.

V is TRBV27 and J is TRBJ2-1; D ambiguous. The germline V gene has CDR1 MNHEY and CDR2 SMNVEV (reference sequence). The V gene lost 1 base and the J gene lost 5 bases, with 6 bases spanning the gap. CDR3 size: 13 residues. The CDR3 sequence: CASSLYGNNEQFF. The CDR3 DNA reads TGTGCCAGCAGTTTATATGGCAACAATGAGCAGTTCTTC.

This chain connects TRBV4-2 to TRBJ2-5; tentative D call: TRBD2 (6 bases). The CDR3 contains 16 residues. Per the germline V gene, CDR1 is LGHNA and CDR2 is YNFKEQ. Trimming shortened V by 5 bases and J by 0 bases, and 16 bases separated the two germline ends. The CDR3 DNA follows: TGTGCCAGCAGCTTTTCCACGGAGGGAGACCAAGAGACCCAGTACTTC. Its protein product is CASSFSTEGDQETQYF.

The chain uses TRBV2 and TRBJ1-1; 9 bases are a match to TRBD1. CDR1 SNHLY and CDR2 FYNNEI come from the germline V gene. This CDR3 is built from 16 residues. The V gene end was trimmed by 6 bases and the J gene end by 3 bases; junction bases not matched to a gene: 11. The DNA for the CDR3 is TGTGCCAGCAGACCGGGACAGGGTGTTAGTTACACTGAAGCTTTCTTT. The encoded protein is CASRPGQGVSYTEAFF.

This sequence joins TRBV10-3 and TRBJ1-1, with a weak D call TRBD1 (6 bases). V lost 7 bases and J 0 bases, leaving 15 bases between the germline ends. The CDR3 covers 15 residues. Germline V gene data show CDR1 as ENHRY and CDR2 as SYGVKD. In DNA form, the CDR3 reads TGTGCCATCAAGGGGGAGGGTTCCCTGAACACTGAAGCTTTCTTT. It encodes CAIKGEGSLNTEAFF.

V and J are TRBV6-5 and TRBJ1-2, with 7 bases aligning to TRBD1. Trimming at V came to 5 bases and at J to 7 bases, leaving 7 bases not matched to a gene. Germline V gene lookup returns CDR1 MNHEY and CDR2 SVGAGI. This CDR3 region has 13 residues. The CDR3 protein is CASSNRDSLGYTF. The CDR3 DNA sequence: TGTGCCAGCAGTAATAGGGACAGTCTTGGCTACACCTTC.

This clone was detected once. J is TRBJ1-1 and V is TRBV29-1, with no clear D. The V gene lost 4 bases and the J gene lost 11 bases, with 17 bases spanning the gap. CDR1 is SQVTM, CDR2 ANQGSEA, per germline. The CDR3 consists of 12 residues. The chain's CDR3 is CSVVRGQGEAFF. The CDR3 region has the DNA TGCAGCGTTGTTCGAGGGCAAGGCGAGGCTTTCTTT.

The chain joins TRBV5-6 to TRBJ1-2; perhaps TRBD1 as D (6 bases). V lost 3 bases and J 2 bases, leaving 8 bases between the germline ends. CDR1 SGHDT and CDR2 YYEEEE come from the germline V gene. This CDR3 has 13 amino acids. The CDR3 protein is CASSSQGNYGYTF. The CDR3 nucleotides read TGTGCCAGCAGCTCACAGGGCAACTATGGCTACACCTTC.

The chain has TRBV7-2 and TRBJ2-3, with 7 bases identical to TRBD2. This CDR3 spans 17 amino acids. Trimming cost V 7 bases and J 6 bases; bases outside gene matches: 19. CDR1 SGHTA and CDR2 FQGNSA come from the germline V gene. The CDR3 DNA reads TGTGCCAGCACCAGAGGGAGAAGCGGGGCCCAGACGGATACGCAGTATTTT. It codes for CASTRGRSGAQTDTQYF.

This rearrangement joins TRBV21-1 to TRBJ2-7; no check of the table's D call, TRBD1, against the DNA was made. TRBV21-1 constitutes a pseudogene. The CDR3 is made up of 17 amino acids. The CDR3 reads CASSPYTTGTGPYEQYF. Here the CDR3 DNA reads TGTGCCAGCAGCCCATACACTACCGGGACAGGGCCCTACGAGCAGTACTTC.

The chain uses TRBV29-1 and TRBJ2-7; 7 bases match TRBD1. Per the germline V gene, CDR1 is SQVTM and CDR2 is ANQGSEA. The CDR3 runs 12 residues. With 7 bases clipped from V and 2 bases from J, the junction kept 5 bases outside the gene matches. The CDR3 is CSARTGPYEQYF. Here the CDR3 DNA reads TGCAGCGCCCGGACAGGACCCTACGAGCAGTACTTC.

CDR3 nucleotides: TGTGCCTCCTGCGGTGGACAAACGAACACCGGGGAGCTGTTTTTT. Its translation: CASCGGQTNTGELFF. V is TRBV2 and J is TRBJ2-2; possibly TRBD1 for D (5 bases). The CDR3 extends over 15 amino acids. With 11 bases removed from V and 0 bases from J, the gap between germline ends came to 16 bases. Germline loops: CDR1 SNHLY, CDR2 FYNNEI. The full variable domain, rest sourced from reference TRBV2 and TRBJ2-2, is EPEVTQTPSHQVTQMGQEVILRCVPISNHLYFYWYRQILGQKVEFLVSFYNNEISEKSEIFDDQFSVERPDGSNFTLKIRSTKLEDSAMYFCASCGGQTNTGELFFGEGSRLTVL.

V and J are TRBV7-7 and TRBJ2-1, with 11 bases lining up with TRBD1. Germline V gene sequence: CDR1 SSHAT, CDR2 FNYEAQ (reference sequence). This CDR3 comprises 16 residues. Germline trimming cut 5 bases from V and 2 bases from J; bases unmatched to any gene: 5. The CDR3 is CASSGPGQGAYNEQFF. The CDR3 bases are TGTGCCAGCAGCGGGCCGGGACAGGGGGCCTACAATGAGCAGTTCTTC.

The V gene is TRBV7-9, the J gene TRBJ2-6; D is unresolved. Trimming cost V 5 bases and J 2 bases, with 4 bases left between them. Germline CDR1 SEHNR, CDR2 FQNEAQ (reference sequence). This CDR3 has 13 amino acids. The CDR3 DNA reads TGTGCCAGCAGCGCGCCTGGGGCCAACGTCCTGACTTTC. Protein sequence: CASSAPGANVLTF.

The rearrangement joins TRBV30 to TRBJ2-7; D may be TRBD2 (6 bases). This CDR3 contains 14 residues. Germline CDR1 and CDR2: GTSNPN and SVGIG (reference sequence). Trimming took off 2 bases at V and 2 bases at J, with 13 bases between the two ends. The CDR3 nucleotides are TGTGCCTGGAGTAGGGGACTGGCCCCCTACGAGCAGTACTTC. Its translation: CAWSRGLAPYEQYF.

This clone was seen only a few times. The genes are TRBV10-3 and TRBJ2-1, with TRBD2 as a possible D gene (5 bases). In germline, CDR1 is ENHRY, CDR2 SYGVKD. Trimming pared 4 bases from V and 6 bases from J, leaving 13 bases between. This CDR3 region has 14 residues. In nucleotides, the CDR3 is TGTGCCATCAGTGTTAGGGAGAATGGCAATGAGCAGTTCTTC. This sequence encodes CAISVRENGNEQFF.